This T cell receptor beta chain was identified during a study of T cells in Graves' hyperthyroidism and ophthalmopathy. In this sample, this clonotype turned up many times. The antigen is not known. Germline CDR1 is LGHDT and CDR2 is YNNKEL (reference sequence). The CDR3 totals 14 residues. V trimming: 5 bases; J trimming: 4 bases; junction bases outside the gene matches: 4. Whole-study findings and limits: Blood also carried most thyroid clonotypes expanded above 0.001.

Amplification targeted TCR beta CDR3 regions from RNA transcripts. The TCR CDR3 was amplified in a first-round RT-PCR using the HTBI primer set. TCRdb called the multiplex PCR reads again in MiXCR, with one record for every CDR3 protein. The sample comprises about half a million distinct CDR3 sequences, about 16% of which are singletons, and 29% rests with the top ten. This clonotype was obtained from a woman aged 25 to 39 with Graves' ophthalmopathy. The chain carries TRBV3-1 and TRBJ1-2; the match to TRBD1 covers 10 bases. The source material was blood. The CDR3, as DNA: TGTGCCAGCAGCGGGACAGGGGATTTCTATGGCTACACCTTC. Residues: CASSGTGDFYGYTF.